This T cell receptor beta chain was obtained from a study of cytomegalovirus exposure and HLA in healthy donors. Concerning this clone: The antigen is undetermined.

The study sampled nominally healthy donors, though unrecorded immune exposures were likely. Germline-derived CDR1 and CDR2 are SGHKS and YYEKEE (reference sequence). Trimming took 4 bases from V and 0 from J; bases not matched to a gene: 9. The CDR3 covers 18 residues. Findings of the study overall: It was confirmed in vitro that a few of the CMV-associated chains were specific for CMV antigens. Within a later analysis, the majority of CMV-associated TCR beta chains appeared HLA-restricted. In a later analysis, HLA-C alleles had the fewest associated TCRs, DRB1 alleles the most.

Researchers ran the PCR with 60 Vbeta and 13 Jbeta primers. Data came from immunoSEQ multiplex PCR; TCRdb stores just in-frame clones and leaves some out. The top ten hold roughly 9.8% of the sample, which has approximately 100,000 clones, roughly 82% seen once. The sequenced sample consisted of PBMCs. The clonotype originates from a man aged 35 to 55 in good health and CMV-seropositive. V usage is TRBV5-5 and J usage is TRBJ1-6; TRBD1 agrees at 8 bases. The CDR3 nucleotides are TGTGCCAGCAGCCCCGGACAGGGAGGGAGCTCCTATAATTCACCCCTCCACTTT. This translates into CASSPGQGGSSYNSPLHF.